These T cell receptor beta chains were read from a single sample in a study of blood T cell repertoires in COVID-19. Generated by immunoSEQ multiplex PCR, the TCRdb table keeps only in-frame clones and is missing some. The sample yields more than 150,000 clones, 70% to 90% seen once. Sequenced input: peripheral blood. The receptors come from a woman at least 80 years old with acute or convalescent COVID-19. Each CDR3 is given with its conserved first and last residue. D genes are given only for firm matches. Clone size is stated in some rows and not others, as once, few, many or a class when expanded.

d_call	v_call	j_call	clone_size	cdr3_nt	cdr3_aa
TRBD2	TRBV18	TRBJ2-3	NA	TGTGCCAGCTCACAAAGCGGGGGCATAGATACGCAGTATTTT	CASSQSGGIDTQYF
TRBD2	TRBV5-4	TRBJ2-7	few	TGTGCCAGCAGCCCAGGGACTAGCGGAGTATACGAGCAGTACTTC	CASSPGTSGVYEQYF
TRBD2	TRBV6-2/TRBV6-3	TRBJ2-7	NA	TGTGCCAGCAGTTCGACTAGCGGGGGCCGCTACGAGCAGTACTTC	CASSSTSGGRYEQYF
TRBD2	TRBV2	TRBJ2-7	once	TGTGCCAGCAGTGAAACGGGGGGAGGATGGTACGAGCAGTACTTC	CASSETGGGWYEQYF
NA	TRBV7-8	TRBJ2-2	NA	TGTGCCAGCAGCATGGGCCTGGATGGCACCGGGGAGCTGTTTTTT	CASSMGLDGTGELFF
TRBD2	TRBV27	TRBJ2-1	NA	TGTGCCAGCACCTCTCCGGGACTAGCCTACAATGAGCAGTTCTTC	CASTSPGLAYNEQFF
TRBD1	TRBV11-2	TRBJ1-1	NA	TGTGCCAGCAGCTTCGGGGACAGGAGAAACACTGAAGCTTTCTTT	CASSFGDRRNTEAFF
TRBD1	TRBV2	TRBJ1-5	NA	TGTGCCAGCAGGGGGACAGGGGCAAGCAATCAGCCCCAGCATTTT	CASRGTGASNQPQHF
NA	TRBV7-2	TRBJ1-3	NA	TGTGCCAGCAGCTTAGGGGGGGTCGGTGGAAACACCATATATTTT	CASSLGGVGGNTIYF
NA	TRBV18	TRBJ1-5	NA	TGTGCCAGCTCACCTGGTTCAGGATATAGCAATCAGCCCCAGCATTTT	CASSPGSGYSNQPQHF
TRBD1	TRBV6-5	TRBJ1-6	NA	TGTGCCAGCAGTTACGCCCACAGGGGTCATTCACCCCTCCACTTT	CASSYAHRGHSPLHF
NA	TRBV11-2	TRBJ1-1	NA	TGTGCCAGCAGTTTCCTAGGTCCGGGTAGTGACACTGAAGCTTTCTTT	CASSFLGPGSDTEAFF
TRBD1	TRBV19	TRBJ2-7	NA	TGTGCCAGTAGGGTCCGGACAGGGGCCGAGCAGTACTTC	CASRVRTGAEQYF
TRBD2	TRBV5-4	TRBJ2-2	NA	TGTGCCAGCAGCTTGGTGGGACTAGGCGACACCGGGGAGCTGTTTTTT	CASSLVGLGDTGELFF
NA	TRBV30	TRBJ2-7	few	TGTGCCTGGAGTAGAGGTTACGAGCAGTACTTC	CAWSRGYEQYF